The sequence of this T cell receptor beta chain was determined in a study of PD-1 blockade in classical Hodgkin lymphoma. CDR3 size: 14 residues. CDR1 is SGHDT, CDR2 YYEEEE, per germline. V was shortened by 4 bases and J by 8 bases, with 13 bases between the two germline ends. Regarding the study as a whole: What caused the repertoire differences, perhaps disease activity or prior therapy, remains undefined. When set against healthy donors, newly diagnosed patients were reported to show lower baseline TCR diversity.

Only in-frame clones appear in the TCRdb table, and some are missing; sequencing was by immunoSEQ multiplex PCR. The sample holds tens of thousands of clones; around 94% are singletons and the top ten take around 2%. Time point given: newly diagnosed, previously untreated cHL patient sample. Newly diagnosed classical Hodgkin lymphoma PBMCs, still untreated, provided the comparison samples. Points on this clone: Its cognate antigen is unknown.

The chain recombines TRBV5-6 with TRBJ1-6, with a tentative D call TRBD1 (6 bases). The TCR sequence derives from a human donor with classical Hodgkin lymphoma. Source material: peripheral blood mononuclear cells (PBMCs). CDR3 sequence: CASSKVGGYSPLHF. In DNA form, the CDR3 reads TGTGCCAGCAGCAAAGTCGGGGGCTATTCACCCCTCCACTTT.